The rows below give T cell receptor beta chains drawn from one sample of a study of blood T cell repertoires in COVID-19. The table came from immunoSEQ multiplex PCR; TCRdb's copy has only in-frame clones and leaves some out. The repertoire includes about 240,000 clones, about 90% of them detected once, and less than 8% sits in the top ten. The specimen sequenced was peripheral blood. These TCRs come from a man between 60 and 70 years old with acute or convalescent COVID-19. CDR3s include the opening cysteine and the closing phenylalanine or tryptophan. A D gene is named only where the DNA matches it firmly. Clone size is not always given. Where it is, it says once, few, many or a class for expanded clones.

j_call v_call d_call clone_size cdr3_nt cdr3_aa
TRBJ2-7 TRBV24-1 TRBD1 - TGTGCCACCAGTGCCGGGACAGGGGCACACGAGCAGTACTTC CATSAGTGAHEQYF
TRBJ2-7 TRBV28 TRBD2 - TGTGCCAGCCTTGGACTAGCGGGAGTTCGCGGCTCGTCCTACGAGCAGTACTTC CASLGLAGVRGSSYEQYF
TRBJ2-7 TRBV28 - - TGTGCCAGCGCATGGACAGTCACCTACGAGCAGTACTTC CASAWTVTYEQYF
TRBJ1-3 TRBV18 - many TGTGCCAGCTCACCAGGAGACAGATACTCTGGAAACACCATATATTTT CASSPGDRYSGNTIYF
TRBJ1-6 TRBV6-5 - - TGTGCCAGCAGTTACGTGACAGGTGGGGATTCACCCCTCCACTTT CASSYVTGGDSPLHF
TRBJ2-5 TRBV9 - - TGTGCCAGCAGCGGAACGATTGACAGGTCGGAGACCCAGTACTTC CASSGTIDRSETQYF
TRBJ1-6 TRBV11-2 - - TGTGCCAGCAGCTTAGGGGGAGATGACACTTCACCCCTCCACTTT CASSLGGDDTSPLHF
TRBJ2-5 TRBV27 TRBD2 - TGTGCCAGCAGCCCCGGTAGCGGGAGGGTTGGAGAGACCCAGTACTTC CASSPGSGRVGETQYF
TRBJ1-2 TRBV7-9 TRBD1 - TGTGCCAGCAGCTTGGTTTCCGGGACAGCAAACTATGGCTACACCTTC CASSLVSGTANYGYTF
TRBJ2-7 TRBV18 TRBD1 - TGTGCCAGTTCCCAGGGGGTCGAGCAGTACTTC CASSQGVEQYF
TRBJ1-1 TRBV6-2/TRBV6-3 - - TGTGCCAGCAGTTACATCCCACCTATGAACACTGAAGCTTTCTTT CASSYIPPMNTEAFF
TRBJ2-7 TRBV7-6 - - TGTGCCAGCAGCACTCTGGAGGGCGAGCAGTACTTC CASSTLEGEQYF
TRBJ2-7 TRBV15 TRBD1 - TGTGCCACCAGCAGCAGACAGGGGGCTTACGAGCAGTACTTC CATSSRQGAYEQYF
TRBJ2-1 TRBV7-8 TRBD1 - TGTGCCAGCAGCGCGCACCGGGGACAGGGTAACAATGAGCAGTTCTTC CASSAHRGQGNNEQFF
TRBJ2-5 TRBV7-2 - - TGTGCCAGCAGCTTGGGGGGGACAGGTTCTGGGCAAGAGACCCAGTACTTC CASSLGGTGSGQETQYF
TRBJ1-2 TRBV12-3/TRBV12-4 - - TGTGCCAGTATGGGGGCCTATGGCTACACCTTC CASMGAYGYTF
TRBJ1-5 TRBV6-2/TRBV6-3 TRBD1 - TGTGCCAGCAGTTACGGGGGACAGGGGTTCAATCAGCCCCAGCATTTT CASSYGGQGFNQPQHF
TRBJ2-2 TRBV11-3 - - TGTGCCAGCAGCCAATTCCGCCGGGGCACCGGGGAGCTGTTTTTT CASSQFRRGTGELFF
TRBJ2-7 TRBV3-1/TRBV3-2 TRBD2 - TGTGCCAGCAGCCAAGGCGGACTAGCGGACGCCTACGAGCAGTACTTC CASSQGGLADAYEQYF
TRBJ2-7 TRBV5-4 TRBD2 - TGTGCCACCCGACTAGCGGGAGTTGGGGAGCAGTACTTC CATRLAGVGEQYF
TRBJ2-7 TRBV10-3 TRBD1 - TGTGCCATCAGTGCCAACAGGGGACCCTACGAGCAGTACTTC CAISANRGPYEQYF
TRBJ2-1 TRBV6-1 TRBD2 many TGTGCCAGCAGTGAATTGAGGACTAGCGGCCATGAGCAGTTCTTC CASSELRTSGHEQFF
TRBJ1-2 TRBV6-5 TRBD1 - TGTGCCAGCAGGACGGGACAGAACTATGGCTACACCTTC CASRTGQNYGYTF
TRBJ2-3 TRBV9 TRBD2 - TGTGCCAGCAGCGTAGGGAGCGGGAGTATCGCAGATACGCAGTATTTT CASSVGSGSIADTQYF
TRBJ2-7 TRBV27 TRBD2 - TGTGCCAGCAGTTCCCTCTCCCCTAGCGGGGACTACGAGCAGTACTTC CASSSLSPSGDYEQYF
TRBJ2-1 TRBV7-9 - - TGTGCCAGCAGCTTAGTCGGGGAGCAGTTCTTC CASSLVGEQFF
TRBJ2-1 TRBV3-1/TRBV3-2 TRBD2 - TGTGCCAGCAGCCAGATGGCGGGAGCCATCCACAATGAGCAGTTCTTC CASSQMAGAIHNEQFF
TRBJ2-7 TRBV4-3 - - TGCGCCAGCAGCCAAGATCGGGGCGGGATGGGGCAAAACGAGCAGTACTTC CASSQDRGGMGQNEQYF
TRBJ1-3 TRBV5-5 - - TGTGCCAGCAGCTCGGGGTCCGTGAACACCATATATTTT CASSSGSVNTIYF
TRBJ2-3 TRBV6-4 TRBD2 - TGTGCCAGCGCAGCGGGAGAGGGCACAGATACGCAGTATTTT CASAAGEGTDTQYF
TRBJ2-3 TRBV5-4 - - TGTGCCAGCAGCCAAGGCCCGCGGGGTGACACAGATACGCAGTATTTT CASSQGPRGDTDTQYF